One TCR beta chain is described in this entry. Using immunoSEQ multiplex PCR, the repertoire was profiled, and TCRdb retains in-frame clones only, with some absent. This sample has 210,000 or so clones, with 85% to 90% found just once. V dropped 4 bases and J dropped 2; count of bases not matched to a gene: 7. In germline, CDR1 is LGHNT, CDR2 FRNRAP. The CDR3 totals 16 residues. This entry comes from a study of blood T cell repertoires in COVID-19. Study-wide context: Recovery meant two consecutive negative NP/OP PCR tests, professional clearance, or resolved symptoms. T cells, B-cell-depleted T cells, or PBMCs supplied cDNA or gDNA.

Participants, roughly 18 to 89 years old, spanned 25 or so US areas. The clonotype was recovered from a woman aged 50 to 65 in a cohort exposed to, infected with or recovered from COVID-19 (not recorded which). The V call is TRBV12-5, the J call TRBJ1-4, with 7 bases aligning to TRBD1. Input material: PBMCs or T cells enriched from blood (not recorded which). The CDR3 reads CASGSKQTGTNEKLFF. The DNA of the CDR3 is TGTGCTAGTGGTTCCAAACAGACAGGGACTAATGAAAAACTGTTTTTT.